Sequencing of this T cell receptor (beta chain) was carried out in a study of CD8+ T cells in alopecia areata. Study-wide results and limits: Scalp clonality, together with expanded CD8+ clones among the top 100, fell significantly with tofacitinib.

Documented treatment: oral pan-JAK inhibitor, 5-10 mg twice daily. V lost 3 bases, J lost 7 bases, and 10 bases lay in between. The CDR3 covers 14 residues. Germline CDR1 is MGHDK and CDR2 is SYGVNS. Extracted RNA was reverse transcribed into cDNA, the sequencing template. Measured with immunoSEQ multiplex PCR; TCRdb has only the in-frame clones, and not every one. This sample has some 200,000 clones, with 45% to 65% found just once. Remarks on this clone: The antigen is undetermined.

The TCR was taken from a human donor with alopecia areata. The specimen was CD4+ T cells sorted from blood, collected at week 4, from a patient treated with tofacitinib. This chain uses TRBV25-1 with TRBJ1-6; D gene ambiguous. The CDR3 region has the DNA TGTGCCAGCAGTGATACAGTTAAAAATTCACCCCTCCACTTT. Translated: CASSDTVKNSPLHF.